This T cell receptor (beta chain) comes out of a study of blood T cell repertoires in COVID-19. The wider study: Sources were T cells, B-cell-depleted T cells, or PBMCs; the material itself was cDNA or gDNA.

CDR1 and CDR2 from the germline V gene are SGHRS and YFSETQ. V was cut by 5 bases and J by 2 bases, with 22 bases left in between. This CDR3 comprises 17 residues. Only in-frame clones appear in the TCRdb table, and some are missing; sequencing was by immunoSEQ multiplex PCR. Among over 250,000 clones listed, approximately 90% were seen once. The sequence was obtained from a woman aged 55-69 years with acute or convalescent COVID-19. The chain recombines TRBV5-1 with TRBJ1-1; TRBD1 is a possible D gene (5 bases). The specimen sequenced was peripheral blood. The CDR3 loop reads CASRFIRPGDINTEAFF. Written as DNA, the CDR3 is TGCGCCAGCAGATTCATACGCCCGGGGGATATTAACACTGAAGCTTTCTTT.